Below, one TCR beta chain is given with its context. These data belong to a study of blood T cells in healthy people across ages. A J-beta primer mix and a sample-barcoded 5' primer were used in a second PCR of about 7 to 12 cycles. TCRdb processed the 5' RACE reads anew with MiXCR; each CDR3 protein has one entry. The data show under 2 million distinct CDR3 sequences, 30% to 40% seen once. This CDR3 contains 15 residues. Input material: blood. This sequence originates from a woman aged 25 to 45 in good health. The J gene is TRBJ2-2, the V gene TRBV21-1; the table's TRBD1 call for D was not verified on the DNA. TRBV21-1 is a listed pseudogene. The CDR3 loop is CVSSPTGANTGELFF. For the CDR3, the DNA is TGTGTCAGCAGCCCCACAGGGGCGAACACCGGGGAGCTGTTTTTT.